Here is one TCR beta chain with its context. Its target is unknown. A clone one base away is much larger, so this may be a read error. Patients showing uncontrolled infection, other autoimmune disease, pregnancy or lactation were ineligible. Diagnostic decisions used clinical symptoms, serum thyroxine and TRAb, thyroid ultrasound and orbital computed tomography. This record belongs to a study of T cells in Graves' hyperthyroidism and ophthalmopathy. Study-wide findings and caveats: Blood also held most thyroid clonotypes expanded beyond 0.001. Ophthalmopathy was predicted by the model a median of roughly 6.6 months ahead of onset.

CDR3 length equals 17 residues. The V gene's germline CDR1 is MNHEY and CDR2 SMNVEV (reference sequence). Trimming cost V 7 bases and J 0 bases, with 16 bases left between them. RNA transcripts yielded amplified TCR beta CDR3 regions. The HTBI set primed first-round TCR CDR3 RT-PCR. TCRdb passed the multiplex PCR reads through MiXCR, listing each CDR3 protein once. The sample consists of 350,000 or so distinct CDR3 sequences, approximately 18% of them appearing once. The chain joins TRBV27 to TRBJ2-6; D gene uncertain. The sample taken for sequencing was blood. The sequence came from a woman aged 30 to 39 with Graves' hyperthyroidism that later progressed to Graves' ophthalmopathy. The CDR3: CASTGRAVVSGANVLTF. The CDR3 DNA follows: TGTGCCAGCACTGGAAGGGCCGTCGTCTCTGGGGCCAACGTCCTGACTTTC.